The subject of this entry is one TCR beta chain. TCRdb used MiXCR to reprocess the 5' RACE reads, holding one entry per CDR3 protein. The profile shows some 38,000 distinct CDR3 sequences, about 8.9% of them singletons. The sample comes from a study of chronic HIV infection and antiretroviral therapy. The CDR3 is 14 amino acids. V was shortened by 7 bases and J by 0 bases, with 14 bases between the two germline ends. Germline lookup yields CDR1 SQVTM and CDR2 ANQGSEA. V and J are TRBV29-1 and TRBJ2-3; D assignment may be TRBD1 or TRBD2 (6 bases each). Sequencing used peripheral blood. This receptor was obtained from an adult who had HIV and had not received antiretroviral therapy, or was an uninfected healthy control (not recorded which). The CDR3 sequence is CSGGPSVSTDTQYF. The CDR3 DNA reads as TGCAGCGGGGGGCCTAGCGTCAGCACAGATACGCAGTATTTT.